Following are 29 T cell receptor beta chains from one sample sequenced in a study of T cell clonotyping in hematopoietic cell transplantation. Generated by immunoSEQ multiplex PCR, the TCRdb table keeps only in-frame clones and is missing some. The table includes over 10,000 clones, 65% to 80% detected once. Sequences were derived from peripheral blood mononuclear cells, sampled 180 days after allogeneic stem cell transplant. These TCRs come from a male patient between 60 and 69 years old who had an allogeneic stem cell transplant from an unrelated donor, so the T cells may come from the graft donor. Some clones in this sample may be carry-over from other donors' samples.

V is TRBV19 and J is TRBJ2-5, with 10 bases that match TRBD2. V lost 5 bases to trimming and J lost 5 bases; unmatched junction nucleotides: 8. This CDR3 has 15 residues. Germline V gene data show CDR1 as LNHDA and CDR2 as SQIVND (reference sequence). The CDR3 reads CASSPLAGDGETQYF. For the CDR3, the DNA is TGTGCCAGTAGTCCCCTAGCGGGAGATGGCGAGACCCAGTACTTC.

V and J are TRBV19 and TRBJ1-6, with a weak D call TRBD1 (5 bases). Germline CDR1 is LNHDA and CDR2 is SQIVND (reference sequence). This CDR3 comprises 13 residues. Trimming took off 10 bases at V and 8 bases at J, with 15 bases between the two ends. The CDR3 DNA sequence: TGTGCCACCTCCCCGGGGCTTGATTCACCCCTCCACTTT. It specifies CATSPGLDSPLHF. Combining the CDR3 with reference TRBV19 and TRBJ1-6 gives the whole variable domain DGGITQSPKYLFRKEGQNVTLSCEQNLNHDAMYWYRQDPGQGLRLIYYSQIVNDFQKGDIAEGYSVSREKKESFPLTVTSAQKNPTAFYLCATSPGLDSPLHFGNGTRLTVT.

J is TRBJ2-5 and V is TRBV6-6; D perhaps matches TRBD1 (5 bases). Trimming left V 11 bases short and J 5 bases short, with 12 bases between. Germline CDR1 and CDR2: MNHNY and SVGAGI (reference sequence). The CDR3 has 11 amino acids. The CDR3 protein is CAAGLGETQYF. For the CDR3, the DNA is TGTGCCGCAGGGTTGGGGGAGACCCAGTACTTC.

The chain uses TRBV4-1 and TRBJ1-4; D not certain. CDR1 MGHRA and CDR2 YSYEKL come from the germline V gene. The CDR3 has 14 amino acids. The ends were cut back, 0 bases at V and 8 bases at J, with 10 bases in the middle. The CDR3 region has the DNA TGCGCCAGCAGCCAAGAGGGCAGTTACGAAAAACTGTTTTTT. It specifies CASSQEGSYEKLFF.

The chain couples TRBV28 to TRBJ1-2; a possible D gene is TRBD1 (5 bases). This CDR3 region has 13 residues. The V gene's germline CDR1 is MDHEN and CDR2 SYDVKM. V dropped 2 bases and J dropped 8 bases, with 12 bases sitting between them. The CDR3 reads CASSLVQAGGYTF. CDR3 DNA: TGTGCCAGCAGTTTAGTCCAGGCAGGGGGCTACACCTTC.

V gene TRBV6-5 combines with J gene TRBJ2-7; possible D gene TRBD1, 5 bases. V was shortened by 6 bases and J by 4 bases, with 16 bases between the two germline ends. This CDR3 is 14 amino acids long. Germline V gene lookup returns CDR1 MNHEY and CDR2 SVGAGI. CDR3 DNA: TGTGCCAGCAGAACCTGGACACCTCCATACGAGCAGTACTTC. Its protein is CASRTWTPPYEQYF.

V gene TRBV6-1 combines with J gene TRBJ2-5; possibly TRBD1 for D (6 bases). Trimming removed 7 bases from V and 4 bases from J, with 10 bases in between. The CDR3 consists of 12 residues. CDR1 and CDR2 from the germline V gene are MNHNS and SASEGT. The CDR3 DNA reads TGTGCCAGCACCACAGGGCCAGAGACCCAGTACTTC. This sequence encodes CASTTGPETQYF.

The gene calls are TRBV14 and TRBJ2-7; D remains unclear. The CDR3 has 12 amino acids. V gave up 1 base and J gave up 6 bases, with 7 bases separating them. Germline CDR1 reads SGHDN; CDR2 reads FVKESK. As DNA, the CDR3 is TGTGCCAGCAGCCAAGGGGAAGCCGAGCAGTACTTC. Translating gives CASSQGEAEQYF.

The chain carries TRBV19 and TRBJ2-1; 10 positions agree with TRBD2. The junction had 16 bases not matched to a gene; V was cut back by 5 bases and J by 9 bases. The CDR3 consists of 17 residues. In germline, CDR1 is LNHDA, CDR2 SQIVND (reference sequence). In DNA form, the CDR3 reads TGTGCCAGTAGTTCGGGACTAGCGCACCTGGGGCGGAGTGAGCAGTTCTTC. This gives the protein CASSSGLAHLGRSEQFF.

Regarding this clone: Here the CDR3 omits its conserved ending phenylalanine or tryptophan, so a read error is the likely source. The DNA is left out, because the CDR3 cannot be placed on it with certainty; the CDR3 is given as TCRdb lists it. This chain joins TRBV10-3 and TRBJ1-2; the D call TRBD1 from the table was never checked on the DNA. The germline V gene has CDR1 ENHRY and CDR2 SYGVKD. The CDR3 comprises 14 residues, both ends counted. CDR3 region: CAISERTGQGTFIV.

The chain carries TRBV28 and TRBJ2-7; TRBD2 aligns across 8 bases. The germline CDR1 and CDR2 sequences are MDHEN and SYDVKM. This CDR3 is built from 13 residues. With 5 bases clipped from V and 5 bases from J, the junction kept 5 bases outside the gene matches. CDR3 bases: TGTGCCAGCAGTCACCGGGGGGGTGACGAGCAGTACTTC. Translation: CASSHRGGDEQYF.

CDR3 loop: CATQLGGSYEQYF. The DNA for the CDR3 is TGTGCCACCCAACTCGGGGGCTCCTACGAGCAGTACTTC. The chain recombines TRBV19 with TRBJ2-7, with a possible D match to TRBD2 (6 bases). CDR1 and CDR2 (germline): LNHDA, SQIVND (reference sequence). The length of the CDR3 is 13 residues. Between the trimmed V and J ends, which lost 10 bases and 0 bases, there was a span of 13 bases. The full variable domain, with the rest looked up from reference TRBV19 and TRBJ2-7, is DGGITQSPKYLFRKEGQNVTLSCEQNLNHDAMYWYRQDPGQGLRLIYYSQIVNDFQKGDIAEGYSVSREKKESFPLTVTSAQKNPTAFYLCATQLGGSYEQYFGPGTRLTVT.

The chain combines TRBV7-6 with TRBJ2-5, with 10 bases that match TRBD2. The CDR3 length is 15 residues. Germline V gene sequence: CDR1 SGHVS, CDR2 FNYEAQ. V was pared by 1 base and J by 5 bases, with 4 bases of the junction left unmatched. The CDR3, as DNA: TGTGCCAGCAGCTTAGAAGCGGGGGGGCTTGAGACCCAGTACTTC. Translated, it gives CASSLEAGGLETQYF.

This clone is medium-sized by share. Additional DNA sequences in this sample encode the identical CDR3. This chain joins TRBV19 and TRBJ1-1; 7 bases line up with TRBD1. The CDR3 loop spans 12 amino acids. Germline V gene data show CDR1 as LNHDA and CDR2 as SQIVND (reference sequence). The J segment lost 8 bases and the V segment lost 4 bases, leaving 4 bases of the junction unmatched. The CDR3 here is CASSTGGREAFF. As DNA, the CDR3 is TGTGCCAGTAGTACAGGGGGACGAGAAGCTTTCTTT.

V usage is TRBV25-1 and J usage is TRBJ2-7; 8 positions agree with TRBD1. The CDR3 sequence is 18 residues long. Germline V gene lookup returns CDR1 MGHDK and CDR2 SYGVNS. V lost 0 bases, J lost 5 bases, and 15 bases stayed unmatched. This chain's CDR3 is CASSEYREDRVTVNEQYF. DNA for the CDR3: TGTGCCAGCAGTGAATATCGAGAGGACAGGGTTACAGTAAACGAGCAGTACTTC.

The V and J genes are TRBV14 and TRBJ2-2; TRBD2 agrees at 7 bases. Germline V gene data show CDR1 as SGHDN and CDR2 as FVKESK. This CDR3 contains 17 residues. Trimming took 0 bases from V and 2 from J; bases not matched to a gene: 6. The CDR3 DNA sequence: TGTGCCAGCAGCCAAGATGTTGGGACTATTAACACCGGGGAGCTGTTTTTT. Its translation is CASSQDVGTINTGELFF.

The chain is built from TRBV7-8 and TRBJ2-7; 9 bases line up with TRBD2. V lost 3 bases to trimming and J lost 3 bases; unmatched junction nucleotides: 6. The germline V gene encodes CDR1 SGHVS and CDR2 FQNEAQ. This CDR3 spans 15 amino acids. As DNA, the CDR3 is TGTGCCAGCAGCTTGCGGGCTAGCGGGAACTACGAGCAGTACTTC. Its translation is CASSLRASGNYEQYF.

The J gene is TRBJ2-7, the V gene TRBV7-2, with D tentatively TRBD1 or TRBD2 (5 bases each). The V gene lost 1 base and the J gene lost 3 bases, with 7 bases spanning the gap. CDR1 is SGHTA, CDR2 FQGNSA, per germline. The length of the CDR3 is 13 residues. Here the CDR3 reads CASSLGDLYEQYF. CDR3 nucleotide sequence: TGTGCCAGCAGCTTAGGGGACCTCTACGAGCAGTACTTC.

The chain recombines TRBV4-1 with TRBJ1-2; 9 nucleotides agree with TRBD1. CDR3 size: 17 residues. V gave up 0 bases and J gave up 3 bases; unmatched junction bases: 8. Looked up from germline, CDR1 is MGHRA and CDR2 is YSYEKL. The CDR3 DNA reads TGCGCCAGCAGCCAAGATTGGCACAGGGGGCGCGACTATGGCTACACCTTC. It is translated as CASSQDWHRGRDYGYTF.

Details on this clone: Since no conserved phenylalanine or tryptophan closes the CDR3, a read error is the likely cause. The genes are TRBV30 and TRBJ1-1; D ambiguous. This CDR3 is 13 amino acids long. With 5 bases removed from V and 0 bases from J, the gap between germline ends came to 10 bases. CDR1 is GTSNPN and CDR2 is SVGIG in the germline V gene (reference sequence). The chain's CDR3 is CAWEKQLNTEAFS. The CDR3 nucleotides are TGTGCCTGGGAGAAACAGTTGAACACTGAAGCTTTCTCT.

The V and J genes are TRBV28 and TRBJ1-2; 7 bases map to TRBD1. The CDR3 length is 14 residues. V was clipped by 6 bases and J by 4 bases; unmatched bases: 8. Germline V gene lookup returns CDR1 MDHEN and CDR2 SYDVKM. The CDR3 protein is CASRRQGRPYGYTF. In DNA, the CDR3 is TGTGCCAGCAGGAGACAGGGTCGTCCCTATGGCTACACCTTC.

The V gene is TRBV6-5, the J gene TRBJ2-5, with unresolved D. The DNA end is more similar to TRBJ2-7, so the J call may be wrong. Germline values: CDR1 MNHEY, CDR2 SVGAGI. This CDR3 has 15 residues. The DNA of the CDR3 is TGTGCCAGCAGTTACTCAGTAGGTCCCTCCTACGAGCAGTACTTC. It is translated as CASSYSVGPSYEQYF.

The gene calls are TRBV4-3 and TRBJ2-2, with 8 bases that match TRBD1. V trimming: 3 bases; J trimming: 2 bases; junction bases outside the gene matches: 5. The CDR3 sequence is 16 residues long. Per the germline V gene, CDR1 is LGHNA and CDR2 is YSLEER. The CDR3 spells CASSHSDRDNTGELFF. In nucleotides, the CDR3 is TGCGCCAGCAGCCATTCGGACAGGGATAACACCGGGGAGCTGTTTTTT.

The sample holds a few counts of this clone. The chain employs TRBV2 and TRBJ2-3, with D tentatively TRBD1 or TRBD2 (5 bases each). This CDR3 region has 14 residues. V lost 4 bases and J 3 bases, leaving 11 bases between the germline ends. CDR1 is SNHLY, CDR2 FYNNEI, per germline. CDR3 coding DNA: TGTGCCAGCAGTGTACGGGGCGGGACAGATACGCAGTATTTT. It encodes CASSVRGGTDTQYF.

The V and J genes are TRBV13 and TRBJ2-3; possibly TRBD1 or TRBD2 for D (5 bases each). V shed 5 bases and J shed 1 base, with 10 bases lying between them. This CDR3 region has 14 residues. Germline lookup yields CDR1 PRHDT and CDR2 FYEKMQ (reference sequence). CDR3 nucleotide sequence: TGTGCCAGCAGCCGAGGGGACCGCACAGATACGCAGTATTTT. This codes for CASSRGDRTDTQYF.

This rearrangement joins TRBV28 to TRBJ1-5; D ambiguous. CDR3 length: 12 amino acids. Trimming stripped 7 bases from V and 5 bases from J, with 9 bases between. CDR1 MDHEN and CDR2 SYDVKM come from the germline V gene. The chain's CDR3 is CASTLEHQPQHF. The DNA of the CDR3 is TGTGCCAGCACCCTCGAGCATCAGCCCCAGCATTTT.

The chain uses TRBV30 and TRBJ1-3, with D perhaps matching TRBD1 (5 bases). The CDR3 runs 11 residues. The V gene's germline CDR1 is GTSNPN and CDR2 SVGIG (reference sequence). V was trimmed by 8 bases and J by 1 base, leaving 6 bases between them. This CDR3 is CARGSGNTIYF. Written as DNA, the CDR3 is TGTGCCCGGGGGTCTGGAAACACCATATATTTT.

This chain uses TRBV7-2 with TRBJ2-1; 13 nucleotides line up with TRBD2. The CDR3 has 14 residues. The V and J ends lost 5 bases and 10 bases, in that order; junction bases with no gene match: 5. Germline CDR1 is SGHTA and CDR2 is FQGNSA. CDR3 DNA sequence: TGTGCCAGCAGCCGGACTAGCGGGAGAGAAGAGCAGTTCTTC. Residues: CASSRTSGREEQFF.

Points on this clone: No conserved phenylalanine or tryptophan ends this CDR3, so it is likely a read error. The genes are TRBV23-1 and TRBJ1-1; 9 bases align to TRBD1. TRBV23-1 is assigned to the ORF class and has an uncertain function. The CDR3 is 15 residues long. V trimming: 6 bases; J trimming: 3 bases; junction bases outside the gene matches: 8. The CDR3 DNA reads as TGCGCCAGCAGCCCAATCACAGGGGGCGACACTGAAGCTTTCTCT. Protein product: CASSPITGGDTEAFS.